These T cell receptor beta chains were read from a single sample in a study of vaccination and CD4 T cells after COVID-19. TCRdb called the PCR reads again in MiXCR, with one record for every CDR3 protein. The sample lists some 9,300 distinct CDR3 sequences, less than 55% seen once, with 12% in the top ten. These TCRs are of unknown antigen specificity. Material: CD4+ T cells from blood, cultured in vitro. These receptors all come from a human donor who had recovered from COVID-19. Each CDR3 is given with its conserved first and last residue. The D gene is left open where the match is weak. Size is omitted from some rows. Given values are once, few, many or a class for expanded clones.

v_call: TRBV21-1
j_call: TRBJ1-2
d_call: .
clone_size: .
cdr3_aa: CASREGNRFLIPGYTF
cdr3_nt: TGTGCCAGCAGAGAGGGGAACAGGTTCTTAATCCCGGGCTACACCTTC

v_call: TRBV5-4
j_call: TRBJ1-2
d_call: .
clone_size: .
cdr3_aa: CASSSANPGNLYGYTF
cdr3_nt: TGTGCCAGCAGCTCGGCAAACCCCGGGAACCTGTATGGCTACACCTTC

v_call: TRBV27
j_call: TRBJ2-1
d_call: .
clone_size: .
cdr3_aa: CASTPQGQPWNGNEQFF
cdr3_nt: TGTGCCAGCACCCCCCAAGGACAGCCTTGGAATGGTAATGAGCAGTTCTTC

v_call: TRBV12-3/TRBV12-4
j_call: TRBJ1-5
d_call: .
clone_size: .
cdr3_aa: CASSLEQNQPQHF
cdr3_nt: TGTGCCAGCAGTTTAGAGCAGAATCAGCCCCAGCATTTT

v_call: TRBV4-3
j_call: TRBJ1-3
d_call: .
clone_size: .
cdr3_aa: CASSQDPQGAGNTIYF
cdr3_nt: TGCGCCAGCAGCCAAGATCCTCAGGGAGCTGGAAACACCATATATTTT

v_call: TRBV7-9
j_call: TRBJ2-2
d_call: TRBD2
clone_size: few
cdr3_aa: CATQREAQAGELFF
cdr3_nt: TGTGCCACCCAGCGGGAGGCCCAGGCCGGGGAGCTGTTTTTT

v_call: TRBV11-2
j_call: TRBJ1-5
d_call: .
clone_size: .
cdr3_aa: CASSPRTLGGQPQHF
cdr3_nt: TGTGCCAGCAGCCCTCGGACCCTAGGAGGACAGCCCCAGCATTTT

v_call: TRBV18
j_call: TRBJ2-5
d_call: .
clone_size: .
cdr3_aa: CASSPPKPIGREETQYF
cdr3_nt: TGTGCCAGCTCACCACCTAAACCCATTGGACGCGAAGAGACCCAGTACTTC

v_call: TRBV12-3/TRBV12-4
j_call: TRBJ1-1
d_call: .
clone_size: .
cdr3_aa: CASSLRVLMNTEAFF
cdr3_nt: TGTGCCAGCAGTTTAAGGGTCCTCATGAACACTGAAGCTTTCTTT

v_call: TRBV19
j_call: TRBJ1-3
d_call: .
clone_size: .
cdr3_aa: CASSTPGHATSGNTIYF
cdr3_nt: TGTGCCAGTAGTACACCCGGACACGCTACTTCTGGAAACACCATATATTTT

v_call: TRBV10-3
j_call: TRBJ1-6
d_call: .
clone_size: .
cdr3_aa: CAIKDEGPLHF
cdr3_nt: TGTGCCATCAAAGATGAAGGCCCCCTCCACTTT

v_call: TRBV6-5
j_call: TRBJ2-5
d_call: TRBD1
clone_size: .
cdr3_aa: CASSYNPQDRRDQETQYF
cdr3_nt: TGTGCCAGCAGTTACAACCCACAGGACAGGAGAGACCAAGAGACCCAGTACTTC

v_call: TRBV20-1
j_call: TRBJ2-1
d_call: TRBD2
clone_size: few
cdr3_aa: CSASPELATSSSSYNEQFF
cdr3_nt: TGCAGTGCTAGCCCCGAACTAGCGACCAGCTCCAGCTCCTACAATGAGCAGTTCTTC

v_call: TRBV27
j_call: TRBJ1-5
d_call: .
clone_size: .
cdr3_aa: CASSLFSGQGGNQPQHF
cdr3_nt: TGTGCCAGCAGTTTATTCAGCGGTCAGGGAGGCAATCAGCCCCAGCATTTT

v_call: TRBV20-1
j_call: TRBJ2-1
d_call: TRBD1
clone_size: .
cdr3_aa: CSASKSGGNEQFF
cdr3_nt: TGCAGTGCTAGTAAATCAGGGGGCAATGAGCAGTTCTTC

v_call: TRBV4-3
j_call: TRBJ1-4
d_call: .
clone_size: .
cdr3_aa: CASSQGGRVGEKLFF
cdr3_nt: TGCGCCAGCAGCCAAGGAGGACGGGTTGGGGAAAAACTGTTTTTT

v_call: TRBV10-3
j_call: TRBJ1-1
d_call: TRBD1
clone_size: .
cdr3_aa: CASRRTGKVAEAFF
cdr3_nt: TGTGCCAGCAGGCGGACAGGGAAGGTTGCTGAAGCTTTCTTT

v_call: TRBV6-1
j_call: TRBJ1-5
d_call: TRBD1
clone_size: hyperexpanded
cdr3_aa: CASRTGQGIGGQHF
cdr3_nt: TGTGCCAGCAGGACGGGACAGGGGATTGGGGGCCAGCATTTT

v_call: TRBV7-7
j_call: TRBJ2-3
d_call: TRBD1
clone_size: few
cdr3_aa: CASSLGQGRADTQYF
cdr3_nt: TGTGCTAGCAGCCTCGGACAGGGCAGGGCAGATACGCAGTATTTT

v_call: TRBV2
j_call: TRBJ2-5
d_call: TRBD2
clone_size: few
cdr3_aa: CASSTGGLFQETQYF
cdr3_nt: TGTGCCTCATCGACGGGGGGGCTCTTTCAAGAGACCCAGTACTTC

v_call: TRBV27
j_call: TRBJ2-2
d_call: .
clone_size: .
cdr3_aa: CASSQTSSWTGELFF
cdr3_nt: TGTGCCAGCAGTCAAACTAGTTCGTGGACCGGGGAGCTGTTTTTT

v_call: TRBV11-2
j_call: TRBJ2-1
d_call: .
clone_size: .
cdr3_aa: CASSLARYNEQFF
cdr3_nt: TGTGCCAGCAGCCTAGCGAGATACAATGAGCAGTTCTTC